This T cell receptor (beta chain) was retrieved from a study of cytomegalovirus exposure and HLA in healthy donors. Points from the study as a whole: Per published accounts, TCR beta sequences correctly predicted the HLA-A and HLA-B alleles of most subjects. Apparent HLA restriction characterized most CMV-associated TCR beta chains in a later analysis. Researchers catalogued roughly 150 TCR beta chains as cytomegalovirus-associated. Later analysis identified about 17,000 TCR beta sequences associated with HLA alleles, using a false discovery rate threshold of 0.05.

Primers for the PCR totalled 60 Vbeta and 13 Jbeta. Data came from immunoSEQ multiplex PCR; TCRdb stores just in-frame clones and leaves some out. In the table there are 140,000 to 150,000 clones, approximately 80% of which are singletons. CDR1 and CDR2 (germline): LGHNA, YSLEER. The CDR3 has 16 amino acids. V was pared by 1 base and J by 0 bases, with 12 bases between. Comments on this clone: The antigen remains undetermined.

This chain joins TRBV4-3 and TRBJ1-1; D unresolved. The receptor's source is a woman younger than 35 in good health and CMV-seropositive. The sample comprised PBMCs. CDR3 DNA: TGCGCCAGCAGCCAAGGAAGTAGCAGCCTGAACACTGAAGCTTTCTTT. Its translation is CASSQGSSSLNTEAFF.